This T cell receptor (beta chain) was documented in a study of T cells in Graves' hyperthyroidism and ophthalmopathy. Study-level background: Peripheral blood was collected at initial diagnosis, before any treatment.

Trimming cost V 7 bases and J 8 bases; bases outside gene matches: 4. Germline V gene data show CDR1 as SNHLY and CDR2 as FYNNEI. The CDR3 runs 12 residues. In its sample, this clonotype was seen many times. Using RNA transcripts as the source, TCR beta CDR3 regions were amplified. TCR CDR3 regions were first amplified by RT-PCR with HTBI primers. TCRdb re-derived calls from the multiplex PCR reads in MiXCR, one entry per CDR3 protein. The data hold a few hundred thousand distinct CDR3 sequences, with roughly a fifth observed a single time. The clonotype was recovered from a woman in her 50s with Graves' hyperthyroidism. The sample was blood. This chain uses TRBV2 with TRBJ2-1; TRBD2 aligns across 8 bases. The CDR3 loop is CASIRGGHEQFF. The CDR3 DNA is TGTGCCAGCATTCGGGGGGGCCATGAGCAGTTCTTC.